These 23 T cell receptor beta chains originate from one sample sequenced in a study of breast tumors, draining lymph nodes, adjacent tissues. Breast cancer patients provided tissue from their axillary draining lymph nodes. Using its own MiXCR run on the multiplex PCR reads, TCRdb lists one record per CDR3 protein. The sample carries nearly 200,000 distinct CDR3 sequences, 31% recorded once. Sequencing was done on a sample of axillary lymph node tissue. These receptors came from a female donor with breast cancer. Some clones in this sample may be carry-over from other donors' samples.

Regarding this clonotype: A read error may explain this, as a much larger clone is one base away. The chain combines TRBV7-9 with TRBJ2-1; TRBD2 matches at 10 bases. From germline, CDR1 is SEHNR and CDR2 FQNEAQ (reference sequence). The CDR3 totals 15 residues. The CDR3 loop is CASHKSSGSINEQLF. CDR3 coding DNA: TGTGCCAGCCATAAATCTAGCGGGAGTATAAATGAGCAGCTCTTC.

The chain uses TRBV11-2 and TRBJ1-1; perhaps TRBD1 as D (6 bases). The CDR3 totals 15 residues. The V end lost 8 bases, the J end lost 4 bases, and 20 bases lay between the germline ends. CDR1 and CDR2 (germline): SGHAT, FQNNGV. The CDR3 DNA reads TGTGCCAGCTCACCACCGGGGGGGCAAACCACTGAAGCTTTCTTT. Encoded protein: CASSPPGGQTTEAFF.

This clonotype was observed many times. V gene TRBV24-1 combines with J gene TRBJ2-5; D tentatively reads TRBD1 or TRBD2 (5 bases each). Looked up from germline, CDR1 is KGHDR and CDR2 is SFDVKD. V was cut by 5 bases and J by 1 base, with 13 bases left in between. There are 15 residues in the CDR3. The CDR3: CATSAGGDLQETQYF. The CDR3 DNA is TGTGCCACCAGTGCTGGGGGAGATCTCCAAGAGACCCAGTACTTC.

This sequence joins TRBV6-6 and TRBJ1-3; D possibly corresponds to TRBD1 (5 bases). Germline lookup yields CDR1 MNHNY and CDR2 SVGAGI (reference sequence). The length of the CDR3 is 16 residues. V lost 5 bases to trimming and J lost 3 bases, with 17 bases between them. Written as DNA, the CDR3 is TGTGCCAGCAGTCATCTCCGGGGGGGAAGTGGAAACACCATATATTTT. Translation gives CASSHLRGGSGNTIYF.

This clonotype came up many times. This sequence joins TRBV28 and TRBJ2-1, with unresolved D. The CDR3 has 13 residues. V lost 3 bases and J lost 4, with 7 bases in between. CDR1 and CDR2 (germline): MDHEN, SYDVKM. The CDR3 DNA follows: TGTGCCAGCAGTTTGGACGAATACAATGAGCAGTTCTTC. It yields the protein CASSLDEYNEQFF.

A remark on this clonotype: This may come from a read error, since a much larger clone is one base off. The rearrangement joins TRBV6-2 or TRBV6-3 to TRBJ1-2, with D tentatively TRBD1 (5 bases). Germline V gene lookup returns CDR1 MNHEY and CDR2 SVGEGT. This CDR3 is 15 amino acids long. V was clipped by 8 bases and J by 8 bases, with 24 bases between them. For the CDR3, the DNA is TGTGCCAGCCGTGATTGGGGGGTTACTCGACACGGCTACACCTTC. Residues: CASRDWGVTRHGYTF.

This clonotype was observed many times. The chain recombines TRBV10-3 with TRBJ1-5; no definite D call. The CDR3 is 15 residues long. The germline gives CDR1 ENHRY, CDR2 SYGVKD. Trimming left V 6 bases short and J 6 bases short, with 18 bases between. DNA for the CDR3: TGTGCCATCAGAGCCGACTCGAATAGGATTCAGCCCCAGCATTTT. Its protein product is CAIRADSNRIQPQHF.

CDR3 sequence: CASSNGLPYGYTF. The CDR3 DNA reads TGTGCCAGCAGCAATGGGCTTCCGTATGGCTACACCTTC. The chain joins TRBV7-6 to TRBJ1-2, with no clear D. Trimming pared 5 bases from V and 5 bases from J, leaving 12 bases between. The CDR3 has 13 residues. Per the germline V gene, CDR1 is SGHVS and CDR2 is FNYEAQ.

For this clonotype: The CDR3 end shows no conserved phenylalanine or tryptophan, and so a read error is likely. This rearrangement joins TRBV7-2 to TRBJ2-7, with 8 bases fitting TRBD2. Germline CDR1 SGHTA, CDR2 FQGNSA. CDR3 length equals 14 residues. J lost 6 bases, V lost 1 base, and 5 bases had no gene match. In DNA form, the CDR3 reads TGTGCCAGCAGCTTAGACGGGACTAGAATCGAGCAGTACTCC. Translated: CASSLDGTRIEQYS.

In this sample, this clonotype turned up many times. J is TRBJ2-1 and V is TRBV14; 11 bases match TRBD2. Per the germline V gene, CDR1 is SGHDN and CDR2 is FVKESK. CDR3 length equals 15 residues. V dropped 4 bases and J dropped 5; count of bases not matched to a gene: 4. The CDR3 nucleotides read TGTGCCAGCAGCCGTCTAGCGGGAGGCGACAATGAGCAGTTCTTC. Residues: CASSRLAGGDNEQFF. Using reference TRBV14 and TRBJ2-1 for the parts outside the CDR3, the full variable domain is EAGVTQFPSHSVIEKGQTVTLRCDPISGHDNLYWYRRVMGKEIKFLLHFVKESKQDESGMPNNRFLAERTGGTYSTLKVQPAELEDSGVYFCASSRLAGGDNEQFFGPGTRLTVL.

In this sample, this clonotype turned up a few times. A much larger clone differs by one base, so this may be a read error. This sequence joins TRBV24-1 and TRBJ2-1; TRBD2 matches at 9 bases. From germline, CDR1 is KGHDR and CDR2 SFDVKD. The CDR3 contains 15 residues. The CDR3 here is CATSDRGGATNEQLF. The CDR3 DNA follows: TGTGCCACCAGTGACCGCGGGGGGGCCACCAATGAGCAGCTCTTC.

The J gene is TRBJ2-3, the V gene TRBV20-1, with 7 positions matching TRBD1. The CDR3 length is 15 residues. Germline CDR1 reads DFQATT; CDR2 reads SNEGSKA (reference sequence). CDR3 residues: CSLPGTGALYNEQYF. The CDR3 bases are TGCAGCCTACCGGGCACAGGGGCCCTCTACAATGAGCAGTATTTT.

About this clonotype itself: This may stem from a read error, because a much larger clone lies one nucleotide away. J is TRBJ1-3 and V is TRBV28; no definite D call. V dropped 8 bases and J dropped 0 bases, with 5 bases sitting between them. From germline, CDR1 is MDHEN and CDR2 SYDVKM. This CDR3 contains 12 residues. In nucleotides, the CDR3 is TGTGCCAGCGCAAACTCTGGAAACACCATATATTTT. This translates into CASANSGNTIYF.

There are many counts of this clonotype. V and J are TRBV5-1 and TRBJ2-1, with TRBD2 identical over 10 bases. This CDR3 spans 18 amino acids. The germline V gene has CDR1 SGHRS and CDR2 YFSETQ. J gave up 4 bases and V 2 bases, and 12 bases lay outside the gene matches. CDR3 in DNA: TGCGCCAGCAGCTTAGGTCTTCAACTAGCGGGGAAATACAATGAGCAGTTCTTC. Its translation is CASSLGLQLAGKYNEQFF.

On this clonotype: A junction end diverges from the germline sequence, so it may reflect a read error. This rearrangement joins TRBV20-1 to TRBJ1-5; no definite D call. CDR1 and CDR2 from the germline V gene are DFQATT and SNEGSKA (reference sequence). This CDR3 is built from 14 residues. The CDR3 loop reads CGARQGLSNPPQHF. The CDR3, as DNA: TGCGGTGCTAGGCAAGGGCTTAGCAATCCGCCCCAGCATTTT.

A note on this clonotype: A much larger clone lies a single base off, so this may be a read error. The V call is TRBV11-2, the J call TRBJ2-7; a weak D match, TRBD2 (6 bases). V was shortened by 3 bases and J by 3 bases, with 12 bases between the two germline ends. Germline CDR1 is SGHAT and CDR2 is FQNNGV. CDR3 length: 14 amino acids. The CDR3 region has the DNA TGTGCCAGCAGCTTTTCCGGGAGAAGCTACGAGCAGTACTTC. It codes for CASSFSGRSYEQYF.

The gene calls are TRBV9 and TRBJ2-3, with TRBD1 matching 9 bases. V lost 0 bases, J lost 3 bases, and 2 bases stayed unmatched. The CDR3 contains 15 residues. Germline V lookup: CDR1 SGDLS, CDR2 YYNGEE. The CDR3 region has the DNA TGTGCCAGCAGCGTAGTGACAGGGGGGACAGATACGCAGTATTTT. Its protein product is CASSVVTGGTDTQYF.

In its sample, this clonotype was seen many times. The chain recombines TRBV3-1 with TRBJ1-2; 10 bases line up with TRBD1. The length of the CDR3 is 15 residues. The germline gives CDR1 LGHDT, CDR2 YNNKEL (reference sequence). Germline trimming cut 0 bases from V and 3 bases from J; bases unmatched to any gene: 1. The CDR3 spells CASSQEDRGHYGYTF. CDR3 coding DNA: TGTGCCAGCAGCCAAGAAGACAGGGGGCACTATGGCTACACCTTC.

This clonotype occurred a few times. The CDR3 loop is CASSPGGRVQETQYF. The CDR3 DNA sequence: TGTGCCAGCTCACCAGGGGGTAGAGTCCAAGAGACCCAGTACTTC. The chain employs TRBV18 and TRBJ2-5, with D possibly being TRBD1 or TRBD2 (5 bases each). This CDR3 has 15 amino acids. Per germline, CDR1 KGHSH and CDR2 LQKENI. Trimming left V 2 bases short and J 1 base short, with 11 bases between.

The chain recombines TRBV20-1 with TRBJ1-2; D is ambiguous. This CDR3 has 16 amino acids. Germline lookup yields CDR1 DFQATT and CDR2 SNEGSKA (reference sequence). V lost 6 bases and J lost 5, with 25 bases in between. In nucleotides, the CDR3 is TGCAGTGCCGATTCAAGGGAGGAGGGAGGATTATATGGCTACACCTTC. This gives the protein CSADSREEGGLYGYTF.

This clonotype was counted ten times or more. CDR3 in amino acids: CASSERPSLLDGELFF. CDR3 nucleotide sequence: TGTGCCAGCAGTGAACGTCCCTCCCTCCTGGACGGGGAGCTGTTTTTT. V is TRBV2 and J is TRBJ2-2; no reliable D call. V was cut by 2 bases and J by 7 bases, with 17 bases left in between. Germline CDR1 SNHLY, CDR2 FYNNEI. The CDR3 is 16 amino acids.

This clonotype was observed a few times. The V and J genes are TRBV27 and TRBJ2-6, with 8 bases identical to TRBD1. The CDR3 has 17 amino acids. Germline V CDR1 and CDR2: MNHEY, SMNVEV (reference sequence). The V gene end was trimmed by 5 bases and the J gene end by 4 bases; junction bases not matched to a gene: 10. Here the CDR3 DNA reads TGTGCCAGCAGTCCCGGGACAGGACTATCCGGGGCCAACGTCCTGACTTTC. Its translation is CASSPGTGLSGANVLTF.

This clonotype appeared many times. The chain couples TRBV20-1 to TRBJ2-5, with 13 positions matching TRBD2. CDR3 length equals 18 residues. CDR1 DFQATT and CDR2 SNEGSKA come from the germline V gene (reference sequence). V lost 0 bases to trimming and J lost 3 bases; unmatched junction nucleotides: 10. The CDR3 nucleotides are TGCAGTGCTAGAGACGTGACTAGCGGGGGGCTAGTTAAAGAGACCCAGTACTTC. The encoded protein is CSARDVTSGGLVKETQYF.